This TCR beta chain derives from a study of regulatory T cells in long-lasting Graves disease. The CDR3 sequence is 15 residues long. Germline-derived CDR1 and CDR2 are SGHVS and FQNEAQ. Trimming cost V 4 bases and J 5 bases, with 14 bases left between them. Time point of the sample: newly diagnosed GD, antithyroid drugs for less than 3 months. Extracted PBMC RNA gave rise to the TCR library. Building the TCR beta libraries relied on iRepertoire HTBI primers, and CDR3 regions underwent Arm-PCR. TCRdb recomputed calls from the multiplex PCR reads with MiXCR, one row per CDR3 protein. In the table there are about 320,000 distinct CDR3 sequences, approximately 20% of which are singletons. This clonotype was found many times.

This sequence joins TRBV7-8 and TRBJ2-2, with D perhaps TRBD1 (6 bases). The material was peripheral blood mononuclear cells (PBMCs), obtained at new diagnosis, from a patient treated with antithyroid drugs. The clonotype comes from a female donor with Graves disease. The CDR3 protein is CASSYGQLGTGELFF. The CDR3 nucleotides read TGTGCCAGCAGCTATGGACAGCTGGGGACCGGGGAGCTGTTTTTT.